Below are 30 T cell receptor beta chains sequenced from a single sample in a study of blood T cell repertoires in COVID-19. Clones were read by immunoSEQ multiplex PCR, and TCRdb kept only the in-frame ones, dropping some. The sample records fewer than 400,000 clones, about four fifths being singletons. The sequencing sample was made of peripheral blood. The origin of the receptors is a man under 40 with active or convalescent COVID-19.

This chain links TRBV3-1 (or the pseudogene TRBV3-2) with TRBJ2-7, with D possibly being TRBD2 (5 bases). Germline CDR1 reads LGHDT; CDR2 reads YNNKEL (reference sequence). The CDR3 sequence is 17 residues long. V was shortened by 4 bases and J by 5 bases, with 24 bases between the two germline ends. CDR3: CASSPNTVGSGKNEQYF. DNA of the CDR3: TGTGCCAGCAGCCCTAATACCGTCGGGTCGGGGAAGAACGAGCAGTACTTC.

The CDR3 DNA reads as TGTGCCTGGAGTGTAGGGGCAGGTAGGAATCAGCCCCAGCATTTT. It specifies CAWSVGAGRNQPQHF. This chain connects TRBV30 to TRBJ1-5; the D gene is possibly TRBD1 (5 bases). The CDR3 sequence is 15 residues long. In germline, CDR1 is GTSNPN, CDR2 SVGIG (reference sequence). Trimming left V 0 bases short and J 4 bases short, with 13 bases between.

This clone was seen a handful of times. The V and J genes are TRBV7-9 and TRBJ1-2, with 7 bases fitting TRBD1. Germline loops: CDR1 SEHNR, CDR2 FQNEAQ (reference sequence). V lost 6 bases, J lost 7 bases, and 5 bases stayed unmatched. The CDR3 contains 12 residues. The CDR3 spells CASSRDSGGYTF. The CDR3 nucleotides are TGTGCCAGCAGTCGGGACAGCGGTGGCTACACCTTC.

The chain uses TRBV5-6 and TRBJ2-1; TRBD2 aligns across 10 bases. V was pared by 4 bases and J by 7 bases, with 5 bases of the junction left unmatched. The germline V gene has CDR1 SGHDT and CDR2 YYEEEE. This CDR3 is built from 14 residues. The CDR3 sequence: CASSPAGGGNEQFF. The CDR3 DNA is TGTGCCAGCAGCCCAGCGGGGGGGGGAAATGAGCAGTTCTTC.

This rearrangement joins TRBV7-6 to TRBJ1-2; tentatively, D is TRBD1 (5 bases). The CDR3 covers 14 residues. Deletions cut 3 bases from V and 6 bases from J, with 14 bases between. Per germline, CDR1 SGHVS and CDR2 FNYEAQ. The CDR3 region has the DNA TGTGCCAGCAGCTTGGGGGGGGACTTTAATGGCTACACCTTC. It is translated as CASSLGGDFNGYTF.

The CDR3 reads CASSIGGGHEQFF. The CDR3 DNA is TGTGCCAGCAGCATAGGGGGCGGCCATGAGCAGTTCTTC. The gene calls are TRBV11-3 and TRBJ2-1; 7 bases agree with TRBD1. V gave up 5 bases and J gave up 8 bases; unmatched junction bases: 6. CDR1 is SGHNT and CDR2 is YENEEA in the germline V gene. This CDR3 region has 13 residues.

This chain joins TRBV7-2 and TRBJ2-1, with 12 bases fitting TRBD2. Germline V gene lookup returns CDR1 SGHTA and CDR2 FQGNSA. The CDR3 has 17 residues. The V segment lost 4 bases and the J segment 8 bases; nucleotides outside the gene matches: 12. CDR3 sequence: CASSSEASGGVGDEQFF. The CDR3 bases are TGTGCCAGCAGCTCAGAGGCTAGCGGGGGGGTCGGCGATGAGCAGTTCTTC.

V gene TRBV6-6 combines with J gene TRBJ2-1; tentative D call: TRBD2 (6 bases). The CDR3 extends over 16 amino acids. The V gene's germline CDR1 is MNHNY and CDR2 SVGAGI (reference sequence). Trimming pared 0 bases from V and 5 bases from J, leaving 14 bases between. CDR3 loop: CASSYSTGGTNNEQFF. DNA of the CDR3: TGTGCCAGCAGTTACTCCACTGGGGGGACCAACAATGAGCAGTTCTTC.

This chain connects TRBV4-2 to TRBJ2-3; 8 bases match TRBD2. The CDR3 has 16 residues. The J segment lost 0 bases and the V segment lost 4 bases, leaving 6 bases of the junction unmatched. Germline CDR1 and CDR2: LGHNA and YNFKEQ. The CDR3 DNA is TGTGCCAGCAGCCGAAATAGCGGGGCTAGCACAGATACGCAGTATTTT. Residues: CASSRNSGASTDTQYF.

This clone showed up just a few times. The CDR3 here is CAISVDGLLSGYGYTF. The DNA of the CDR3 is TGTGCCATCAGTGTGGATGGCCTATTGTCGGGCTATGGCTACACCTTC. This rearrangement joins TRBV10-3 to TRBJ1-2, with D unresolved. There are 16 residues in the CDR3. The V gene's germline CDR1 is ENHRY and CDR2 SYGVKD. Trimming left V 4 bases short and J 4 bases short, with 19 bases between.

The rearrangement joins TRBV29-1 to TRBJ1-1; D remains ambiguous. CDR1 and CDR2 (germline): SQVTM, ANQGSEA. There are 14 residues in the CDR3. V was trimmed by 6 bases and J by 6 bases, leaving 20 bases between them. DNA of the CDR3: TGCAGCGTGCGCTCCCGCGATATAACAGCTGAAGCTTTCTTT. Its protein product is CSVRSRDITAEAFF. The full variable domain, in which reference TRBV29-1 and TRBJ1-1 provide the parts outside the CDR3, is SAVISQKPSRDICQRGTSLTIQCQVDSQVTMMFWYRQQPGQSLTLIATANQGSEATYESGFVIDKFPISRPNLTFSTLTVSNMSPEDSSIYLCSVRSRDITAEAFFGQGTRLTVV.

This rearrangement joins TRBV25-1 to TRBJ1-2; tentatively, D is TRBD1 (5 bases). The CDR3 runs to 15 residues. V lost 3 bases to trimming and J lost 4 bases, with 15 bases between them. Germline V CDR1 and CDR2: MGHDK, SYGVNS. The CDR3, as DNA: TGTGCCAGCAGTGAGGGGGTGGGACTGATCTATGGCTACACCTTC. Protein product: CASSEGVGLIYGYTF.

In the case of this clone: Germline is not matched at one junction end, which may reflect a read error. The rearrangement uses TRBV7-2 and TRBJ2-3; 8 bases map to TRBD2. The CDR3 has 17 amino acids. Germline V gene data show CDR1 as SGHTA and CDR2 as FQGNSA. The CDR3, as DNA: TGTGCCAGCACCTTACCAGCGGGAGCCGGTAGCACAGATACGCAGTATTTT. It codes for CASTLPAGAGSTDTQYF.

The chain is built from TRBV6-5 and TRBJ2-4; possible D gene TRBD1, 6 bases. The CDR3 totals 14 residues. V lost 8 bases to trimming and J lost 0 bases, with 11 bases between them. Germline lookup yields CDR1 MNHEY and CDR2 SVGAGI. In nucleotides, the CDR3 is TGTGCCAGCGTGGACAGTTTAGCCAAAAACATTCAGTACTTC. Amino acid sequence: CASVDSLAKNIQYF.

The chain links TRBV4-2 to TRBJ1-2; 9 nucleotides match TRBD1. The CDR3 contains 16 residues. Germline lookup yields CDR1 LGHNA and CDR2 YNFKEQ. V dropped 4 bases and J dropped 3; count of bases not matched to a gene: 9. The CDR3 is CASSPLWDRDDYGYTF. The CDR3 bases are TGTGCCAGCAGCCCCCTGTGGGACAGGGACGACTATGGCTACACCTTC.

J is TRBJ1-1 and V is TRBV7-3, with D possibly TRBD1 on 5 matching bases. The CDR3 runs 14 residues. The V and J ends lost 2 bases and 1 base respectively, with 8 bases between them. CDR1 is SGHTA and CDR2 is FQGTGA in the germline V gene. This CDR3 is CASSLSGANTEAFF. The CDR3 DNA follows: TGTGCCAGCAGCTTATCTGGGGCGAACACTGAAGCTTTCTTT.

J is TRBJ1-2 and V is TRBV5-5, with TRBD1 matching over 7 bases. The CDR3 has 14 residues. Germline V gene sequence: CDR1 SGHKS, CDR2 YYEKEE (reference sequence). V lost 4 bases to trimming and J lost 3 bases; unmatched junction nucleotides: 6. CDR3: CASSPTTGHYGYTF. DNA for the CDR3: TGTGCCAGCAGCCCAACGACAGGGCACTATGGCTACACCTTC.

The chain combines TRBV12-3 or TRBV12-4 with TRBJ2-7; D might be TRBD2 (5 bases). Trimming left V 1 base short and J 6 bases short, with 10 bases between. The CDR3 is made up of 13 amino acids. In nucleotides, the CDR3 is TGTGCCAGCAGTTTAGTACATGGAGGCGAGCAGTACTTC. Translated: CASSLVHGGEQYF.

The gene calls are TRBV7-8 and TRBJ2-1; D is unresolved. This CDR3 spans 14 amino acids. Trimming pared 2 bases from V and 10 bases from J, leaving 15 bases between. Germline CDR1 reads SGHVS; CDR2 reads FQNEAQ. The CDR3 protein is CASSLRSPEWEQFF. The CDR3 region has the DNA TGTGCCAGCAGCTTAAGGAGCCCCGAATGGGAGCAGTTCTTC.

The chain uses TRBV18 and TRBJ2-1; TRBD2 aligns across 10 bases. Per the germline V gene, CDR1 is KGHSH and CDR2 is LQKENI. With 5 bases clipped from V and 5 bases from J, the junction kept 9 bases outside the gene matches. The CDR3 runs to 16 residues. The CDR3 sequence: CASSWASGSPNNEQFF. The CDR3 nucleotides read TGTGCCAGCTCATGGGCTAGCGGGAGTCCGAACAATGAGCAGTTCTTC.

The V call is TRBV30, the J call TRBJ1-1; 7 positions agree with TRBD1. The CDR3 contains 13 residues. Germline-derived CDR1 and CDR2 are GTSNPN and SVGIG (reference sequence). The V segment lost 8 bases and the J segment 3 bases; nucleotides outside the gene matches: 9. The CDR3 DNA is TGTGCCCGATCCCGACAGGGATACACTGAAGCTTTCTTT. Protein sequence: CARSRQGYTEAFF. Based on the CDR3 plus reference TRBV30 and TRBJ1-1, the full variable domain is SQTIHQWPATLVQPVGSPLSLECTVEGTSNPNLYWYRQAAGRGLQLLFYSVGIGQISSEVPQNLSASRPQDRQFILSSKKLLLSDSGFYLCARSRQGYTEAFFGQGTRLTVV.

The J gene is TRBJ1-5, the V gene TRBV7-9; weak D call: TRBD1 (6 bases). CDR1 and CDR2 from the germline V gene are SEHNR and FQNEAQ (reference sequence). CDR3 length: 17 residues. V lost 4 bases and J lost 3, with 19 bases in between. CDR3 amino acids: CASSSAQGIILNQPQHF. In nucleotides, the CDR3 is TGTGCCAGCAGCTCAGCTCAGGGGATCATCCTCAATCAGCCCCAGCATTTT. The complete variable domain, with remaining parts taken from reference TRBV7-9 and TRBJ1-5, reads DTGVSQNPRHKITKRGQNVTFRCDPISEHNRLYWYRQTLGQGPEFLTYFQNEAQLEKSRLLSDRFSAERPKGSFSTLEIQRTEQGDSAMYLCASSSAQGIILNQPQHFGDGTRLSIL.

This chain connects TRBV6-5 to TRBJ1-1; D unresolved. Per germline, CDR1 MNHEY and CDR2 SVGAGI. The CDR3 extends over 13 amino acids. Trimming shortened V by 7 bases and J by 3 bases, and 12 bases separated the two germline ends. CDR3: CASNTHLDTEAFF. CDR3 nucleotide sequence: TGTGCCAGCAATACCCACTTGGACACTGAAGCTTTCTTT.

Concerning this clone: Germline and junction disagree at one end, which may indicate a read error. This rearrangement joins TRBV7-9 to TRBJ1-3, with TRBD1 as a possible D gene (6 bases). Germline-derived CDR1 and CDR2 are SEHNR and FQNEAQ (reference sequence). CDR3 length: 11 amino acids. CDR3 nucleotides: TGTGCCAGCAGCTTAGGACGACAGGCGGATTTT. Protein product: CASSLGRQADF.

The V and J genes are TRBV7-8 and TRBJ2-3; the D gene is possibly TRBD2 (5 bases). Germline V gene sequence: CDR1 SGHVS, CDR2 FQNEAQ. The CDR3 is made up of 14 amino acids. V gave up 1 base and J gave up 7 bases, with 12 bases separating them. The CDR3 DNA reads TGTGCCAGCAGCTTAGGCTGGACTTCAAATACGCAGTATTTT. The encoded protein is CASSLGWTSNTQYF.

This clone was observed a single time. The chain's CDR3 is CASTPWRESSTDTQYF. The CDR3 DNA reads as TGTGCCAGCACCCCCTGGAGGGAATCTAGCACAGATACGCAGTATTTT. V and J are TRBV7-8 and TRBJ2-3, with a tentative D call TRBD2 (6 bases). The CDR3 contains 16 residues. Trimming left V 7 bases short and J 0 bases short, with 17 bases between. The germline V gene encodes CDR1 SGHVS and CDR2 FQNEAQ.

J is TRBJ1-5 and V is TRBV27; no firm D call. The germline V gene encodes CDR1 MNHEY and CDR2 SMNVEV (reference sequence). Between the trimmed V and J ends, which lost 5 bases and 1 base, there was a span of 18 bases. The CDR3 totals 17 residues. In nucleotides, the CDR3 is TGTGCCAGCAGTCGAGGCCATGATTTTAGAAGCAATCAGCCCCAGCATTTT. Amino acids: CASSRGHDFRSNQPQHF.

The chain uses TRBV6-5 and TRBJ2-2; D is undetermined. The CDR3 contains 13 residues. Trimming cost V 2 bases and J 5 bases, with 6 bases left between them. From germline, CDR1 is MNHEY and CDR2 SVGAGI. The CDR3 region has the DNA TGTGCCAGCAGTTACCAGAAGACCGGGGAGCTGTTTTTT. It specifies CASSYQKTGELFF.

The V call is TRBV3-1 (or the pseudogene TRBV3-2), the J call TRBJ2-7; 12 bases map to TRBD2. Trimming cost V 2 bases and J 3 bases; bases outside gene matches: 8. The germline CDR1 and CDR2 sequences are LGHDT and YNNKEL (reference sequence). This CDR3 spans 17 amino acids. The CDR3 here is CASSQHGTSGQVYEQYF. The DNA of the CDR3 is TGTGCCAGCAGCCAACACGGGACTAGCGGGCAGGTCTACGAGCAGTACTTC.

This chain uses TRBV6-6 with TRBJ2-3; D might be TRBD2 (5 bases). CDR3 length: 14 amino acids. Germline V lookup: CDR1 MNHNY, CDR2 SVGAGI (reference sequence). Trimming took 4 bases from V and 2 from J, leaving 10 bases between them. The CDR3 loop is CASSFGVHTDTQYF. For the CDR3, the DNA is TGTGCCAGCAGTTTCGGGGTGCACACAGATACGCAGTATTTT.